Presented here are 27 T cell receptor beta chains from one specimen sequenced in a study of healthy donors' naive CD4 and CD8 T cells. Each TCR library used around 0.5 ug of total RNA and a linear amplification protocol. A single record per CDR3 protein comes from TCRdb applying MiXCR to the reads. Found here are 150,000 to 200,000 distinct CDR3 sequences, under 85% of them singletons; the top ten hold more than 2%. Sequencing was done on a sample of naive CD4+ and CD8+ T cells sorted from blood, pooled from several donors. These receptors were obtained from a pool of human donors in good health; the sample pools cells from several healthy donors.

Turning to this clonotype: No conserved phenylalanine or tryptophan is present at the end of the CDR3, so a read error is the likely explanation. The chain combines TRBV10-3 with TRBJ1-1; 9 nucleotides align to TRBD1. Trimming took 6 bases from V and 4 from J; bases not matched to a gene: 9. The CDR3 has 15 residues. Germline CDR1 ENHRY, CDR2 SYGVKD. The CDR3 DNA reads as TGTGCCATCAGCGGGACAGGGAAAGGGAGCACTGAAGCTTTCCTT. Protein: CAISGTGKGSTEAFL.

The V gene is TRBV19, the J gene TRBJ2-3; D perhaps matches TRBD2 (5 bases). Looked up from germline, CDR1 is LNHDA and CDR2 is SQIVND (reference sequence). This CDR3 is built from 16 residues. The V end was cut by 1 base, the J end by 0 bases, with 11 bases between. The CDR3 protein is CASSIADYSSTDTQYF. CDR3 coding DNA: TGTGCCAGTAGTATAGCAGACTACAGCAGCACAGATACGCAGTATTTT.

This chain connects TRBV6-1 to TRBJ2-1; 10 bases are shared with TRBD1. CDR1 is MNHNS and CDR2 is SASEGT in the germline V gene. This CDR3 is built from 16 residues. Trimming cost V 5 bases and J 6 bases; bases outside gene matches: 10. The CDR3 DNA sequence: TGTGCCAGCAGTTTATTCCGGGACAGGGGCTTCAATGAGCAGTTCTTC. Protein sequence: CASSLFRDRGFNEQFF.

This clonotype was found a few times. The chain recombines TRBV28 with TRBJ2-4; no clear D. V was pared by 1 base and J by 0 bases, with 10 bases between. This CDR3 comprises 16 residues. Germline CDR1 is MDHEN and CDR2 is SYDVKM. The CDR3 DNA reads TGTGCCAGCAGTTTATTAGTGGCTGAAGCCAAAAACATTCAGTACTTC. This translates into CASSLLVAEAKNIQYF.

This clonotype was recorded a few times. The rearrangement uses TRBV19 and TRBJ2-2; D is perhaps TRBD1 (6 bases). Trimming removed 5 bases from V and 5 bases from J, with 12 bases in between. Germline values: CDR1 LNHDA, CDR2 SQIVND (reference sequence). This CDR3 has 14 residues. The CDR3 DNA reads TGTGCCAGTAGTTGGGCAGGGGTGACCGGGGAGCTGTTTTTT. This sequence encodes CASSWAGVTGELFF.

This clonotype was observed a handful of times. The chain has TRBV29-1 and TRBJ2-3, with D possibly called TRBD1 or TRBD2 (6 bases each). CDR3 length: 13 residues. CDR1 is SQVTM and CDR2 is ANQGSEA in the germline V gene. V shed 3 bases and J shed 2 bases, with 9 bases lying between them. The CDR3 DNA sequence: TGCAGCGTTGATCGGGGGCCCACAGATACGCAGTATTTT. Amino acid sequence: CSVDRGPTDTQYF.

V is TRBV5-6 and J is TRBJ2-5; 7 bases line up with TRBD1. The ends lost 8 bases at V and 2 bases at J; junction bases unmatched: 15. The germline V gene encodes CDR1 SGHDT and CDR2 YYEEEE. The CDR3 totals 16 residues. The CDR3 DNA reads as TGTGCCAGTAAAGGAAGACCGCAGGGGGTTCAAGAGACCCAGTACTTC. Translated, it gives CASKGRPQGVQETQYF.

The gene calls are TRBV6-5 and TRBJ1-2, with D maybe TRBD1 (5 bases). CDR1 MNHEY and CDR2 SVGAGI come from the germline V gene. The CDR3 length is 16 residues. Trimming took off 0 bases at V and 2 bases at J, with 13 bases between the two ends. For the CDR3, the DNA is TGTGCCAGCAGTTACTCGGTCGGACAAGTGAACTATGGCTACACCTTC. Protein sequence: CASSYSVGQVNYGYTF.

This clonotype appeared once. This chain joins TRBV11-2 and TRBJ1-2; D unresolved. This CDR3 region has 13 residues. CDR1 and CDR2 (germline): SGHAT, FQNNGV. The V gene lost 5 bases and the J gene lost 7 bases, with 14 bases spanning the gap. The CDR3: CASSPGIRGGYTF. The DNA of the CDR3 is TGTGCCAGCAGCCCAGGCATACGGGGTGGCTACACCTTC.

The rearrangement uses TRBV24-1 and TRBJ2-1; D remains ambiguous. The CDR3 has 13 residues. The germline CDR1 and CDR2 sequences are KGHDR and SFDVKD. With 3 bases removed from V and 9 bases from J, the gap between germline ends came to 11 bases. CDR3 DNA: TGTGCCACCAGTGATGTAGATCGGCGTGAGCAGTTCTTC. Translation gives CATSDVDRREQFF.

CDR3 residues: CASGAIEPQHF. For the CDR3, the DNA is TGTGCCAGCGGGGCGATCGAGCCCCAGCATTTT. The J gene is TRBJ1-5, the V gene TRBV19, with a weak D call TRBD1 (5 bases). There are 11 residues in the CDR3. Germline CDR1 is LNHDA and CDR2 is SQIVND (reference sequence). The V and J ends lost 9 bases and 8 bases respectively, with 11 bases between them. The variable domain in full, with the rest retrieved from reference TRBV19 and TRBJ1-5, is DGGITQSPKYLFRKEGQNVTLSCEQNLNHDAMYWYRQDPGQGLRLIYYSQIVNDFQKGDIAEGYSVSREKKESFPLTVTSAQKNPTAFYLCASGAIEPQHFGDGTRLSIL.

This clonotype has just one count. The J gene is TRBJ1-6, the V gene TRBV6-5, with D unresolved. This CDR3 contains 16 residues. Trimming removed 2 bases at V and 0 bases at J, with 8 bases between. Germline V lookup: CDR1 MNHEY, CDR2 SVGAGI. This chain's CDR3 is CASSYAGSSYNSPLHF. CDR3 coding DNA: TGTGCCAGCAGTTACGCTGGGAGCTCCTATAATTCACCCCTCCACTTT.

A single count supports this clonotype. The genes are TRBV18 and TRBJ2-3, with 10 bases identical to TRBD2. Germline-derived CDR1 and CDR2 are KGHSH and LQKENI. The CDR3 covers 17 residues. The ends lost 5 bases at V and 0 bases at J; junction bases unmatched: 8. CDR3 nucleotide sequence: TGTGCCAGCTCAAGTACTAGCGGGACACCTAGCACAGATACGCAGTATTTT. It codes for CASSSTSGTPSTDTQYF.

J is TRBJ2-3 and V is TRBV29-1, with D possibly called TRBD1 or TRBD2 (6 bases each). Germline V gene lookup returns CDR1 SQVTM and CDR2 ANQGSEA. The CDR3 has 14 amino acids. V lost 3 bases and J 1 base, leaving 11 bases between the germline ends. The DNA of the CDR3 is TGCAGCGTTGAGGAGGGGGAAGGCACAGATACGCAGTATTTT. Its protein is CSVEEGEGTDTQYF.

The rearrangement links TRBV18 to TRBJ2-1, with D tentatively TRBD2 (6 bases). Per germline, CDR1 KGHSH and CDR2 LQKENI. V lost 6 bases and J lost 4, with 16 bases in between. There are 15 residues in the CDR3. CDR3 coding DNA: TGTGCCAGCTCCCCGGGACTGGAAGCTTACAATGAGCAGTTCTTC. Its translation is CASSPGLEAYNEQFF.

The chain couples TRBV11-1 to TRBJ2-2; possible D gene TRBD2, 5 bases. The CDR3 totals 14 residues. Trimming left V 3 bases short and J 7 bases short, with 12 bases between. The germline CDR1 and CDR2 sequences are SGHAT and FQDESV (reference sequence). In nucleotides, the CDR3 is TGTGCCAGCAGCTTGTCGCTGGGGAGCGGGGAGCTGTTTTTT. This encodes CASSLSLGSGELFF.

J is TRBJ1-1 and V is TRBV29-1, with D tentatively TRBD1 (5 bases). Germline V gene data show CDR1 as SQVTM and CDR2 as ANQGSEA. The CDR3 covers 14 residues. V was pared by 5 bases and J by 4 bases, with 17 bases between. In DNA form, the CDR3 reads TGCAGCGTTCTCCAGGGAGAGACCGGCACTGAAGCTTTCTTT. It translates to CSVLQGETGTEAFF.

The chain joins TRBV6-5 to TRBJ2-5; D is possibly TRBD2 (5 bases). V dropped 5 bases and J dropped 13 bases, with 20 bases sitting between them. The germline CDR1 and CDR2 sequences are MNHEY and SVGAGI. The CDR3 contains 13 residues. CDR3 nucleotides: TGTGCCAGCAGTGGAGGACCGCTCCGTCTCCGGTACTTC. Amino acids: CASSGGPLRLRYF.

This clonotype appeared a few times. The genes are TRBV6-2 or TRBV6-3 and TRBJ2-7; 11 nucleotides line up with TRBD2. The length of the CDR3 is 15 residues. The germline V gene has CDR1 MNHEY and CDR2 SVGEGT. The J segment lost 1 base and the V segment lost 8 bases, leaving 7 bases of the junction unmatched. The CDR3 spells CASDWGTSGSYEQYF. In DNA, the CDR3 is TGTGCCAGCGACTGGGGGACTAGCGGATCCTACGAGCAGTACTTC.

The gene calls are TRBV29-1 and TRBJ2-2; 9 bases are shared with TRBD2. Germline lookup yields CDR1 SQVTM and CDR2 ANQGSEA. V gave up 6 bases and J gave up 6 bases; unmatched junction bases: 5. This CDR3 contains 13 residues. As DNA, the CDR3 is TGCAGCGTGGGGCGGGAGGGCCCCGGGGAGCTGTTTTTT. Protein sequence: CSVGREGPGELFF.

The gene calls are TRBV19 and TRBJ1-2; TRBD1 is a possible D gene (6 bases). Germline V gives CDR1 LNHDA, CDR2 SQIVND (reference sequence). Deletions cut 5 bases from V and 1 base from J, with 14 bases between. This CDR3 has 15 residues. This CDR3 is CASSQPGHRNYGYTF. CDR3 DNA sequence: TGTGCCAGTAGTCAACCGGGACATCGTAACTATGGCTACACCTTC. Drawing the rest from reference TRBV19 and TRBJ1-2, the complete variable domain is DGGITQSPKYLFRKEGQNVTLSCEQNLNHDAMYWYRQDPGQGLRLIYYSQIVNDFQKGDIAEGYSVSREKKESFPLTVTSAQKNPTAFYLCASSQPGHRNYGYTFGSGTRLTVV.

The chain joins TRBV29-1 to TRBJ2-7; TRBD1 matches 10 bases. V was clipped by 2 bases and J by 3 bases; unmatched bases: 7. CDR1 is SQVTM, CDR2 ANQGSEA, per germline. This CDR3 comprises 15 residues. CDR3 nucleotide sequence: TGCAGCGTTGAACTGACAGGGGGCCCTCGCTACGAGCAGTACTTC. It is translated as CSVELTGGPRYEQYF.

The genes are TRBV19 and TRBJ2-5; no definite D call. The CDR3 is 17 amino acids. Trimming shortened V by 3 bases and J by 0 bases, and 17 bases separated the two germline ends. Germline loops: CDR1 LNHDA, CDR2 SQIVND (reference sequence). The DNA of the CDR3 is TGTGCCAGTAGTATTGGGGTACCGCTATTCAACCAAGAGACCCAGTACTTC. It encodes CASSIGVPLFNQETQYF.

Written as DNA, the CDR3 is TGCAGTGCTAGAGATAACACTGAAGCTTTCTTT. The encoded protein is CSARDNTEAFF. This sequence joins TRBV20-1 and TRBJ1-1; no definite D call. V was cut by 0 bases and J by 2 bases, with 1 base left in between. The CDR3 contains 11 residues. Per germline, CDR1 DFQATT and CDR2 SNEGSKA (reference sequence).

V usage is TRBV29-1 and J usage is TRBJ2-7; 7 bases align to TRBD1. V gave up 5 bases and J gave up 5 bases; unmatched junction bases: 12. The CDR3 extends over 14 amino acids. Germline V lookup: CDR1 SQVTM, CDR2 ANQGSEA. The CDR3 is CSVLAFDRADEQYF. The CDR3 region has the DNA TGCAGCGTTTTGGCATTTGACAGGGCCGACGAGCAGTACTTC.

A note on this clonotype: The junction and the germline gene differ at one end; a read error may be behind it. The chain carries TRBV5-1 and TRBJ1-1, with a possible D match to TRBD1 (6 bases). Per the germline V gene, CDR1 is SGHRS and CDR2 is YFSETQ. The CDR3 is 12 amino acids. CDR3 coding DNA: TGTGCCAGCAGCAGTACAGGGTCTGAAGCTTTCTTT. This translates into CASSSTGSEAFF.

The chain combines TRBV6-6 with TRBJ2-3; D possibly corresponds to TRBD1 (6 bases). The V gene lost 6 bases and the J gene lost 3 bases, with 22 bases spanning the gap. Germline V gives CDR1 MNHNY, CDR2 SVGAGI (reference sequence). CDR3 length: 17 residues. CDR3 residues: CASSPSEGVIGTDTQYF. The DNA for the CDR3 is TGTGCCAGCAGCCCCAGCGAGGGGGTAATCGGAACAGATACGCAGTATTTT.